This T cell receptor (beta chain) appears in the sequencing data of a study of PD-1 blockade in mismatch repair-deficient tumors. Study background: Patients had approximately 12 mismatch repair-deficient cancer types and were previously treated and progressing.

Findings and limits, study-wide: After pembrolizumab, tumor-resident clones rose rapidly, then generally contracted before radiologic responses.

TCR sequencing covered a few patients who responded to pembrolizumab. The table came from immunoSEQ multiplex PCR; TCRdb's copy has only in-frame clones and leaves some out. The data contain about 84,000 clones, approximately 84% of them singletons. Looked up from germline, CDR1 is SGHRS and CDR2 is YFSETQ. The CDR3 runs to 15 residues. V was cut by 0 bases and J by 0 bases, with 8 bases left in between. Comment on this clone: Its target is not known.

The specimen comprised peripheral blood, sampled 12 weeks after starting pembrolizumab. The receptor was isolated from an adult with mismatch repair-deficient cancer. The rearrangement links TRBV5-1 to TRBJ2-3; D call uncertain. The CDR3 here is CASSLDGSSTDTQYF. The CDR3 DNA reads TGCGCCAGCAGCTTGGACGGTTCTAGCACAGATACGCAGTATTTT.